Detailed here is one TCR beta chain. Its matching antigen is unknown. The data belong to a study of OX40 agonist ivuxolimab in advanced cancers. As for the study in general: Enrolled patients in dose escalation had cancers that were hepatocellular carcinoma, melanoma, renal cell or head and neck cancer. Participants, 75% to 90% male, averaged around 60 years of age, ranging from about 23 to 80.

J lost 3 bases, V lost 0 bases, and 9 bases had no gene match. This CDR3 is built from 18 residues. The germline V gene encodes CDR1 KGHSH and CDR2 LQKENI. Study-wide results and limits: In CD8+ T cells, expanded clones were on average more numerous than in CD4+.

Only in-frame clones appear in the TCRdb table, and some are missing; sequencing was by immunoSEQ multiplex PCR. The table has roughly 74,000 clones, almost 85% seen once; the top ten hold over 2%. The V gene is TRBV18, the J gene TRBJ1-3, with TRBD1 matching 9 bases. The sequencing used CD4+ or CD8+ T cells sorted from blood, collected in a trial of the OX40 agonist ivuxolimab. The TCR comes from an adult with an advanced solid tumor such as melanoma, head and neck, liver or kidney cancer. CDR3 amino acids: CASSPPETGGAFGNTIYF. The CDR3 DNA reads as TGTGCCAGCTCACCACCTGAAACAGGGGGCGCCTTTGGAAACACCATATATTTT.